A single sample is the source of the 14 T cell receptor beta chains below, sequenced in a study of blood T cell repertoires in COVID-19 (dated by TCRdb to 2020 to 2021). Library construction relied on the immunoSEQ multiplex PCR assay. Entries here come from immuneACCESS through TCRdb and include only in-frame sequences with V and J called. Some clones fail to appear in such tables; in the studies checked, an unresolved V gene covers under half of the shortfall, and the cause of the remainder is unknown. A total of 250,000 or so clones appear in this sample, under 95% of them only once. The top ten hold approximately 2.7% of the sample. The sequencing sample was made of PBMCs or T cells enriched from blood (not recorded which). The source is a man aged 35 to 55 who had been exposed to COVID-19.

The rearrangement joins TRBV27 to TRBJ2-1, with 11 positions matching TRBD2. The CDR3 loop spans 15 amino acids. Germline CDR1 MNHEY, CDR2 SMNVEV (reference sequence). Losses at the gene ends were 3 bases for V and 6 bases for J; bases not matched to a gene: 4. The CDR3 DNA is TGTGCCAGCAGTTTGTGGGGACTAGCGGCCAATGAGCAGTTCTTC. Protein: CASSLWGLAANEQFF.

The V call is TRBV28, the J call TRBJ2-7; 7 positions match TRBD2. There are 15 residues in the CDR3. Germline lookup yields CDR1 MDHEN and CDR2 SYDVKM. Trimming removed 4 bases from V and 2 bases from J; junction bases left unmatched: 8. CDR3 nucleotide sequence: TGTGCCAGCAGTTGGTCGGGGGGATTCCCCTACGAGCAGTACTTC. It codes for CASSWSGGFPYEQYF.

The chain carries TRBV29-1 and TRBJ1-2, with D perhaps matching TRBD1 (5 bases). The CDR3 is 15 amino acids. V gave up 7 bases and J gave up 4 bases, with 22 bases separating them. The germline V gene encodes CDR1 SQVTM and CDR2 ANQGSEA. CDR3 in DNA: TGCAGCGCTTCCGGTCTGTCGACAGAGGCCTATGGCTACACCTTC. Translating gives CSASGLSTEAYGYTF.

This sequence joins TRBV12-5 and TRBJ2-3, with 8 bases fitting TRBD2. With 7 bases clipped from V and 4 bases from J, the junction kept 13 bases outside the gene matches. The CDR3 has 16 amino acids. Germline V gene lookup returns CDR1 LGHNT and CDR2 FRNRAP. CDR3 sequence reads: CASAMTETSVPDTQYF. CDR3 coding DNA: TGTGCTAGTGCCATGACTGAGACTAGCGTTCCAGATACGCAGTATTTT.

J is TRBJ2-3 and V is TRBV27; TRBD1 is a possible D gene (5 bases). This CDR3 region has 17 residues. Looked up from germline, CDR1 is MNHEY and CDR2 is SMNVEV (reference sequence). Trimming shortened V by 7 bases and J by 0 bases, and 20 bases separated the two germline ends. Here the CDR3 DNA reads TGTGCCAGCACCCCCACCTGGTGGCACAGGAGCACAGATACGCAGTATTTT. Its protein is CASTPTWWHRSTDTQYF.

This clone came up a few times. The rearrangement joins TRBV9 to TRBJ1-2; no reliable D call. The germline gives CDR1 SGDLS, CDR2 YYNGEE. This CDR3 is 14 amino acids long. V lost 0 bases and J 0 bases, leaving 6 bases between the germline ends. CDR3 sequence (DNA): TGTGCCAGCAGCGTAGACCCAGCTAACTATGGCTACACCTTC. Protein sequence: CASSVDPANYGYTF.

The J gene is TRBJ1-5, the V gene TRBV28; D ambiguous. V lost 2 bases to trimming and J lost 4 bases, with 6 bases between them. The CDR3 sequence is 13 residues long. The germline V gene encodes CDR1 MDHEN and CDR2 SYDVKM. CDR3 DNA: TGTGCCAGCAGTTTACCCCCAAATCAGCCCCAGCATTTT. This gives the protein CASSLPPNQPQHF. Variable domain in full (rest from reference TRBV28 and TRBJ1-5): DVKVTQSSRYLVKRTGEKVFLECVQDMDHENMFWYRQDPGLGLRLIYFSYDVKMKEKGDIPEGYSVSREKKERFSLILESASTNQTSMYLCASSLPPNQPQHFGDGTRLSIL.

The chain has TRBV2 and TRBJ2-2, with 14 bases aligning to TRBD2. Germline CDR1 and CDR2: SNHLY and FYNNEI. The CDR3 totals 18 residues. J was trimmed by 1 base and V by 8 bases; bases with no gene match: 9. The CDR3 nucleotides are TGTGCCAGCGGAGGACTAGCGGGAGGCCTCGTGAACACCGGGGAGCTGTTTTTT. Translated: CASGGLAGGLVNTGELFF.

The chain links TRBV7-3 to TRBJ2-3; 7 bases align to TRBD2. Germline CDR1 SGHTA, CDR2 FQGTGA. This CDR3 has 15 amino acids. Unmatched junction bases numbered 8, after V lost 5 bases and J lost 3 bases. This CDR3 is CASSPTGGETDTQYF. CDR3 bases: TGTGCCAGCAGCCCGACGGGGGGTGAAACAGATACGCAGTATTTT.

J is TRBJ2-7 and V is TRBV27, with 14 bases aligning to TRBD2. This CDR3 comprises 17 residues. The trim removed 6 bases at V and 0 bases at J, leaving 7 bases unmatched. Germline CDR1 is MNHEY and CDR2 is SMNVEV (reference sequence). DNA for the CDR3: TGTGCCAGCAGGGAACTCGGGACTAGCGGGAGCTCCTACGAGCAGTACTTC. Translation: CASRELGTSGSSYEQYF.

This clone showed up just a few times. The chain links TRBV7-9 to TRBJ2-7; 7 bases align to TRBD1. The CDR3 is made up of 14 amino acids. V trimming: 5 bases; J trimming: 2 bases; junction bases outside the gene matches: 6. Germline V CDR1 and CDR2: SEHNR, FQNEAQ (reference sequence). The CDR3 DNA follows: TGTGCCAGCAGCCGACAGGGCATTACCTACGAGCAGTACTTC. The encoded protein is CASSRQGITYEQYF.

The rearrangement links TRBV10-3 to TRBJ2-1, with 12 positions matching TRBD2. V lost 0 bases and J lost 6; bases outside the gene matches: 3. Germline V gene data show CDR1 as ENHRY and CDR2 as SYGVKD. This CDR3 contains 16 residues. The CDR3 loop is CAISESASGRGNEQFF. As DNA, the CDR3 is TGTGCCATCAGTGAGTCGGCTAGCGGGAGGGGCAATGAGCAGTTCTTC.

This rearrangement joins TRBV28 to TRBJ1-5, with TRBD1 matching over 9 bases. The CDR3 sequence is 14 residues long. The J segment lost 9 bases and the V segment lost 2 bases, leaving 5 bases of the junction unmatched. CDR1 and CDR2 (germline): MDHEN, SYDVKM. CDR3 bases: TGTGCCAGCAGTTTAGGACAGGGGATTCCGCCCCAGCATTTT. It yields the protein CASSLGQGIPPQHF.

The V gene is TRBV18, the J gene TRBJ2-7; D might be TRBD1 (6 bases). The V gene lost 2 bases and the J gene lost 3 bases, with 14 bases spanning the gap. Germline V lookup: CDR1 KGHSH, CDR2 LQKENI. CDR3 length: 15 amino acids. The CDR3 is CASSPGTSILYEQYF. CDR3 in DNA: TGTGCCAGCTCACCAGGGACATCCATCCTCTACGAGCAGTACTTC.